This entry describes one TCR beta chain. Its antigen has not been determined. Qualities for individual bases were not recorded, and no much larger clone is one base off. TCRbeta CDR3 regions were amplified from genomic DNA by means of the immunoSEQ Assay, a bias-controlled multiplex PCR. The original methods were these. The number of nucleated cells in each sample was estimated by amplification of reference gene primers within the assay. Sequence reads were collapsed and filtered to measure the absolute abundance of every unique TCRbeta CDR3 rearrangement. For each sample, productive Simpson clonality was calculated as the square root of Simpson's diversity index across productive rearrangements. Sourced from immuneACCESS, this table was stored by TCRdb with only in-frame sequences that have V and J called. A share of the clones is absent; for the studies checked, an unresolved V gene accounts for under half, and the remainder has no known explanation. For V, J and clone size, that table is used; D and trimming come from the DNA. This sample holds more than 150,000 clones; 89% were observed only once. Less than 3% of the sample lies in the top ten.

Each collaborating institution followed its own protocols to collect whole blood in K2EDTA tubes. Collaborator samples were shipped for TCRbeta analysis as frozen whole blood, isolated PBMCs, or DNA extracted from either sample type. V is cut back by 1 base and J by 2 bases, with 1 base in the junction unmatched. CDR1 is given as LNHDA and CDR2 as SQIVND, both from the germline V gene (reference sequence). Spanning cysteine to phenylalanine, the CDR3 consists of 15 amino acids. The entry retains the CDR3 DNA only, 45 bases that are in frame from base 1. This sample is part of a study of blood T cell repertoires in COVID-19 (TCRdb year 2020). Regarding the research as a whole: Samples covering the acute and convalescent phases of COVID-19 were provided by collaborators in the United States, Italy and Spain. The repertoires were made available in a free public database intended to serve as a resource for research on the immune response to SARS-CoV-2. Nearly every sample came with metadata listing a de-identified subject ID, COVID-19 status, age in years and sex. HLA class I and class II types, where available, came from metadata supplied by the sample provider rather than from assay-based typing. Deeply sampled blood TCRbeta repertoires from subjects exposed to, actively infected with, or recovered from COVID-19 were included in the dataset. The material from the prospective study consisted of cDNA or gDNA derived from T cells, B-cell-depleted T cells, or PBMCs. The samples were drawn from the first 160 participants of the ongoing ImmuneRACE study and from over a thousand subjects provided by 6 global collaborators.

Overall study results and their limits: The amount of clinical and demographic metadata varied by source and participant and was provided uncurated.

This TCR came from a man between 60 and 70 years old with acute or convalescent COVID-19. In this chain, TRBV19 is recombined with TRBJ2-7, with 11 middle bases fitting TRBD2. What was sequenced was peripheral blood. The base sequence is TGTGCCAGTAGTATAGGACTAGCGGGGACCTACGAGCAGTACTTC. Protein translation: CASSIGLAGTYEQYF.